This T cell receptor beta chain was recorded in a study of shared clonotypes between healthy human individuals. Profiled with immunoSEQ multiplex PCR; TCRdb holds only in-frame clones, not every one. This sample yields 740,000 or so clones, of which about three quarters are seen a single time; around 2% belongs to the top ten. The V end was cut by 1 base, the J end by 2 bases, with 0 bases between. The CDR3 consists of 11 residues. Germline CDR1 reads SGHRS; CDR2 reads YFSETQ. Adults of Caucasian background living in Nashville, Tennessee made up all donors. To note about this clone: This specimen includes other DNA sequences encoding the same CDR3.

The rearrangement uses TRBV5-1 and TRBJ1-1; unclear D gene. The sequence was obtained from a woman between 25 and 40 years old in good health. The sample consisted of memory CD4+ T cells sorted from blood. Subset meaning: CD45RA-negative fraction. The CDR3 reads CASSLNTEAFF. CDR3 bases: TGCGCCAGCAGCTTGAACACTGAAGCTTTCTTT.